This TCR beta chain was sequenced during a study of shared clonotypes between healthy human individuals. The germline gives CDR1 SGHDT, CDR2 YYEEEE. V shed 6 bases, J shed 4 bases, and the junction held 9 bases outside the gene matches. The length of the CDR3 is 14 residues. It was across several immunoSEQ plates that each subset's genomic DNA was evenly split. Sequencing used immunoSEQ multiplex PCR; TCRdb keeps in-frame clones, though not all of them. The data show 1,400,000 or so clones, less than 99% seen once. This chain uses TRBV5-6 with TRBJ2-7; 8 bases map to TRBD1. Sequencing was performed on naive CD4+ T cells sorted from blood. As for subset: CD45RA+ positively selected. The TCR was taken from a young man in good health. The CDR3 reads CASTYDRGVYEQYF. The CDR3 DNA is TGTGCCAGCACTTACGACAGGGGCGTGTACGAGCAGTACTTC.